Following are 17 T cell receptor beta chains from one sample sequenced in a study of blood T cell repertoires in COVID-19. The table came from immunoSEQ multiplex PCR; TCRdb's copy has only in-frame clones and leaves some out. This sample has some 310,000 clones, with 90% found just once. The sample was peripheral blood. These receptors were collected from a woman younger than 45 with COVID-19, enrolled during active disease.

The chain couples TRBV13 to TRBJ2-7; a weak D match, TRBD1 (5 bases). Germline V gene lookup returns CDR1 PRHDT and CDR2 FYEKMQ (reference sequence). Trimming stripped 5 bases from V and 0 bases from J, with 14 bases between. This CDR3 has 15 residues. The CDR3 DNA follows: TGTGCCAGCAGCGTACAGGTTAAAGCCTCCTACGAGCAGTACTTC. Protein sequence: CASSVQVKASYEQYF. Full variable domain (outside the CDR3, taken from reference TRBV13 and TRBJ2-7): AAGVIQSPRHLIKEKRETATLKCYPIPRHDTVYWYQQGPGQDPQFLISFYEKMQSDKGSIPDRFSAQQFSDYHSELNMSSLELGDSALYFCASSVQVKASYEQYFGPGTRLTVT.

V and J are TRBV19 and TRBJ2-1; perhaps TRBD2 as D (5 bases). V lost 1 base, J lost 8 bases, and 12 bases lay in between. The CDR3 loop spans 14 amino acids. Germline CDR1 reads LNHDA; CDR2 reads SQIVND (reference sequence). CDR3 in amino acids: CASSIGEREHEQFF. In DNA form, the CDR3 reads TGTGCCAGTAGTATAGGGGAACGGGAACATGAGCAGTTCTTC. Full variable domain (remainder filled in from reference TRBV19 and TRBJ2-1): DGGITQSPKYLFRKEGQNVTLSCEQNLNHDAMYWYRQDPGQGLRLIYYSQIVNDFQKGDIAEGYSVSREKKESFPLTVTSAQKNPTAFYLCASSIGEREHEQFFGPGTRLTVL.

The gene calls are TRBV28 and TRBJ1-1, with a tentative D call TRBD1 (5 bases). CDR1 and CDR2 from the germline V gene are MDHEN and SYDVKM. CDR3 length: 14 residues. V gave up 2 bases and J gave up 0 bases, with 7 bases separating them. For the CDR3, the DNA is TGTGCCAGCAGTTTAGCGACAGTGAACACTGAAGCTTTCTTT. Translated, it gives CASSLATVNTEAFF.

Only one count was recorded for this clone. The V call is TRBV5-6, the J call TRBJ2-5; D might be TRBD2 (6 bases). Germline CDR1 reads SGHDT; CDR2 reads YYEEEE. The CDR3 consists of 13 residues. The V end was cut by 3 bases, the J end by 1 base, with 7 bases between. The CDR3 DNA reads as TGTGCCAGCAGCTGGGACTTCCAAGAGACCCAGTACTTC. It encodes CASSWDFQETQYF.

The gene calls are TRBV7-6 and TRBJ2-2; TRBD1 aligns across 9 bases. The germline V gene has CDR1 SGHVS and CDR2 FNYEAQ. The CDR3 sequence is 20 residues long. V shed 2 bases and J 1 base; nucleotides not matched to a gene: 14. The CDR3 DNA sequence: TGTGCCAGCAGCTTATTTTCCCAGGACAGGGGCCAATTGAACACCGGGGAGCTGTTTTTT. As protein: CASSLFSQDRGQLNTGELFF.

J is TRBJ1-2 and V is TRBV6-5; TRBD1 is a possible D gene (5 bases). This CDR3 is built from 15 residues. The germline CDR1 and CDR2 sequences are MNHEY and SVGAGI. V shed 6 bases and J shed 3 bases, with 17 bases lying between them. The CDR3 DNA follows: TGTGCCAGCAGGTTTTCCCTAGGGGTGGACTATGGCTACACCTTC. It is translated as CASRFSLGVDYGYTF.

This rearrangement joins TRBV2 to TRBJ1-2; D perhaps matches TRBD1 (6 bases). Germline assignment: CDR1 SNHLY and CDR2 FYNNEI. The CDR3 contains 14 residues. V shed 4 bases and J shed 6 bases, with 15 bases lying between them. CDR3 region: CASSADRNSDGYTF. CDR3 in DNA: TGTGCCAGCAGTGCCGACAGGAATAGCGATGGCTACACCTTC. The full variable domain, its missing parts supplied by reference TRBV2 and TRBJ1-2, is EPEVTQTPSHQVTQMGQEVILRCVPISNHLYFYWYRQILGQKVEFLVSFYNNEISEKSEIFDDQFSVERPDGSNFTLKIRSTKLEDSAMYFCASSADRNSDGYTFGSGTRLTVV.

The rearrangement links TRBV7-9 to TRBJ2-3, with D perhaps matching TRBD2 (7 bases). V gave up 4 bases and J gave up 6 bases, with 17 bases separating them. Germline V CDR1 and CDR2: SEHNR, FQNEAQ (reference sequence). This CDR3 is 15 amino acids long. The CDR3 sequence is CASSSRGGDVDTQYF. In nucleotides, the CDR3 is TGTGCCAGCAGCTCAAGAGGGGGGGACGTGGATACGCAGTATTTT.

This rearrangement joins TRBV19 to TRBJ2-5; D ambiguous. CDR1 and CDR2 (germline): LNHDA, SQIVND (reference sequence). CDR3 length: 13 residues. Trimming removed 1 base from V and 3 bases from J, with 6 bases in between. The CDR3 DNA reads as TGTGCCAGTAGTATAGTCCCAGAAGAGACCCAGTACTTC. Translation gives CASSIVPEETQYF.

The chain is built from TRBV3-1 (or the pseudogene TRBV3-2) and TRBJ2-5; TRBD1 is a possible D gene (5 bases). The germline V gene has CDR1 LGHDT and CDR2 YNNKEL (reference sequence). This CDR3 is 14 amino acids long. V was cut by 4 bases and J by 4 bases, with 13 bases left in between. The CDR3 region has the DNA TGTGCCAGCAGCCTTCGACAGTCGCGAGAGACCCAGTACTTC. It codes for CASSLRQSRETQYF.

J is TRBJ1-2 and V is TRBV3-1 (or the pseudogene TRBV3-2), with D unresolved. Trimming left V 0 bases short and J 6 bases short, with 11 bases between. The CDR3 is 14 residues long. Germline V gene lookup returns CDR1 LGHDT and CDR2 YNNKEL (reference sequence). The CDR3: CASSQEVSANGYTF. CDR3 nucleotides: TGTGCCAGCAGCCAAGAAGTAAGTGCTAATGGCTACACCTTC.

The chain joins TRBV11-2 to TRBJ1-1, with 8 bases that match TRBD1. CDR3 length: 17 amino acids. V lost 1 base and J lost 1; bases outside the gene matches: 8. Germline V gene lookup returns CDR1 SGHAT and CDR2 FQNNGV. In nucleotides, the CDR3 is TGTGCCAGCAGCTTAGGATCCGGGACAGGTCGGAACACTGAAGCTTTCTTT. Translating gives CASSLGSGTGRNTEAFF.

This chain links TRBV11-2 with TRBJ2-1, with 14 bases that match TRBD2. Germline CDR1 SGHAT, CDR2 FQNNGV. V shed 7 bases, J shed 9 bases, and the junction held 14 bases outside the gene matches. This CDR3 has 17 amino acids. The CDR3 region has the DNA TGTGCCAGCAATCTTCCTTCCGGGACTAGCGGGAGTGGTGAGCAGTTCTTC. It yields the protein CASNLPSGTSGSGEQFF.

In the case of this clone: Other DNA sequences within the sample encode an identical CDR3. The chain links TRBV5-1 to TRBJ2-7, with 7 nucleotides matching TRBD1. V dropped 0 bases and J dropped 2; count of bases not matched to a gene: 2. From germline, CDR1 is SGHRS and CDR2 YFSETQ. This CDR3 spans 14 amino acids. The CDR3 sequence is CASSLGQGPYEQYF. As DNA, the CDR3 is TGCGCCAGCAGCTTGGGACAGGGCCCCTACGAGCAGTACTTC.

The V call is TRBV27, the J call TRBJ2-5, with a tentative D call TRBD2 (5 bases). The CDR3 has 13 residues. V was pared by 5 bases and J by 2 bases, with 9 bases between. Germline lookup yields CDR1 MNHEY and CDR2 SMNVEV (reference sequence). The CDR3 protein is CASSAWTQETQYF. The DNA of the CDR3 is TGTGCCAGCAGTGCGTGGACTCAAGAGACCCAGTACTTC.

The V gene is TRBV19, the J gene TRBJ1-2; D unresolved. Per germline, CDR1 LNHDA and CDR2 SQIVND (reference sequence). V was clipped by 3 bases and J by 8 bases, with 10 bases between them. The CDR3 consists of 12 residues. The CDR3 here is CASSIPGGGYTF. The CDR3 DNA is TGTGCCAGTAGTATCCCAGGAGGCGGCTACACCTTC.

The gene calls are TRBV3-1 (or the pseudogene TRBV3-2) and TRBJ1-1, with D uncertain. Per the germline V gene, CDR1 is LGHDT and CDR2 is YNNKEL (reference sequence). There are 14 residues in the CDR3. Trimming stripped 3 bases from V and 0 bases from J, with 8 bases between. The CDR3: CASSQAAMNTEAFF. DNA of the CDR3: TGTGCCAGCAGCCAGGCCGCCATGAACACTGAAGCTTTCTTT.